This entry lists 18 T cell receptor beta chains sequenced from one sample in a study of blood T cell repertoires in COVID-19 (dated by TCRdb to the early 2020s). The receptor library was made with the immunoSEQ multiplex PCR assay. TCRdb retrieved this table from immuneACCESS and kept in-frame rearrangements only. Not all clones are present; in checked studies, unresolved V genes account for under half, and no reason is known for the remainder. The sample profile shows more than 300,000 clones; roughly 86% of them were found once. Of the sample, under 11% is held by the ten largest clones. The sequencing input was peripheral blood. Receptors originate from a woman aged 30 to 39 with COVID-19, enrolled during active disease.

This chain uses TRBV5-4 with TRBJ1-2; maybe TRBD1 (5 bases). V was pared by 4 bases and J by 4 bases, with 14 bases between. Germline CDR1 and CDR2: SGHNT and YYREEE (reference sequence). The CDR3 spans 14 residues. In DNA, the CDR3 is TGTGCCAGCAGCCATAAACCTGGGGCCTATGGCTACACCTTC. This sequence encodes CASSHKPGAYGYTF. Filled out from reference TRBV5-4 and TRBJ1-2, the complete variable domain reads ETGVTQSPTHLIKTRGQQVTLRCSSQSGHNTVSWYQQALGQGPQFIFQYYREEENGRGNFPPRFSGLQFPNYSSELNVNALELDDSALYLCASSHKPGAYGYTFGSGTRLTVV.

The chain employs TRBV24-1 and TRBJ2-1, with 7 positions matching TRBD2. V shed 5 bases, J shed 8 bases, and the junction held 11 bases outside the gene matches. CDR3 size: 15 residues. Germline CDR1 KGHDR, CDR2 SFDVKD. The CDR3: CATSALRGELYEQFF. CDR3 coding DNA: TGTGCCACCAGTGCCCTCCGGGGGGAGCTCTATGAGCAGTTCTTC.

This chain connects TRBV30 to TRBJ2-7; D assignment may be TRBD1 or TRBD2 (5 bases each). V was clipped by 5 bases and J by 3 bases, with 14 bases between them. CDR3 length: 13 amino acids. Germline V CDR1 and CDR2: GTSNPN, SVGIG (reference sequence). The chain's CDR3 is CAWGTGIGYEQYF. CDR3 coding DNA: TGTGCCTGGGGGACGGGAATCGGCTACGAGCAGTACTTC.

Note on this clone: Compared with germline, one end of the junction differs, possibly owing to a read error. In nucleotides, the CDR3 is TGTGCCAGCAGTTTGGGCACCACGGTACACTTC. Translating it yields CASSLGTTVHF. J is TRBJ1-2 and V is TRBV12-3 or TRBV12-4; D not resolved. This CDR3 contains 11 residues.

The V and J genes are TRBV28 and TRBJ1-2, with TRBD1 matching 8 bases. The junction had 14 bases not matched to a gene; V was cut back by 6 bases and J by 8 bases. Germline CDR1 MDHEN, CDR2 SYDVKM. CDR3 length: 15 amino acids. The CDR3 DNA reads as TGTGCCAGCAGCATGGGCTGGCCAGGGGGCACCGGCTACACCTTC. Translated, it gives CASSMGWPGGTGYTF.

V gene TRBV11-2 combines with J gene TRBJ1-2; TRBD1 is a possible D gene (5 bases). Trimming pared 0 bases from V and 7 bases from J, leaving 15 bases between. CDR1 SGHAT and CDR2 FQNNGV come from the germline V gene. The CDR3 sequence is 15 residues long. The DNA for the CDR3 is TGTGCCAGCAGCTTAGATTTAGGGGCCCCTGGTGGCTACACCTTC. Protein: CASSLDLGAPGGYTF.

The rearrangement joins TRBV5-6 to TRBJ2-3; unclear D gene. CDR3 length: 14 amino acids. Trimming cost V 0 bases and J 3 bases, with 8 bases left between them. Germline assignment: CDR1 SGHDT and CDR2 YYEEEE. CDR3 nucleotides: TGTGCCAGCAGCTTGGACAAAGCGACAGATACGCAGTATTTT. Translated: CASSLDKATDTQYF.

The rearrangement uses TRBV7-2 and TRBJ1-1; possibly TRBD1 for D (5 bases). CDR3 length: 13 amino acids. Per germline, CDR1 SGHTA and CDR2 FQGNSA. V was shortened by 4 bases and J by 4 bases, with 10 bases between the two germline ends. As DNA, the CDR3 is TGTGCCAGCAGCTCACAGACAGCCACTGAAGCTTTCTTT. Translation gives CASSSQTATEAFF.

The rearrangement links TRBV9 to TRBJ2-1, with 8 bases identical to TRBD2. The CDR3 totals 16 residues. Germline CDR1 and CDR2: SGDLS and YYNGEE. Trimming took 0 bases from V and 3 from J; bases not matched to a gene: 5. In nucleotides, the CDR3 is TGTGCCAGCAGCGTAGCGGGGGGGCGTATCTACAATGAGCAGTTCTTC. Amino acids: CASSVAGGRIYNEQFF.

This clone was recorded only once. The gene calls are TRBV5-8 and TRBJ1-2; D possibly corresponds to TRBD1 (5 bases). V lost 3 bases, J lost 6 bases, and 18 bases lay in between. CDR1 is SGHTS, CDR2 YDEGEE, per germline. The CDR3 consists of 15 residues. CDR3 DNA: TGTGCCAGCAGCTCCCTCGGGGGTCCGTTGGATGGCTACACCTTC. Translated: CASSSLGGPLDGYTF.

This clone came up once. The chain links TRBV7-8 to TRBJ2-6; TRBD1 is a possible D gene (6 bases). V shed 5 bases and J shed 0 bases, with 11 bases lying between them. Germline V gives CDR1 SGHVS, CDR2 FQNEAQ. The CDR3 has 16 amino acids. The CDR3, as DNA: TGTGCCAGCAGCGAGACAGGTTTCTCTGGGGCCAACGTCCTGACTTTC. This gives the protein CASSETGFSGANVLTF.

V is TRBV6-6 and J is TRBJ1-4; TRBD1 might be the D (5 bases). Between the trimmed V and J ends, which lost 6 bases and 8 bases, there was a span of 19 bases. This CDR3 contains 15 residues. Germline CDR1 MNHNY, CDR2 SVGAGI (reference sequence). CDR3 loop: CASSKGTDKWEKLFF. The CDR3 nucleotides read TGTGCCAGCAGCAAGGGGACTGACAAATGGGAAAAACTGTTTTTT.

In nucleotides, the CDR3 is TGTGCCAGTGCAACAGGGGGCGGGTTTGAAGCTTTCTTT. Protein product: CASATGGGFEAFF. The chain has TRBV28 and TRBJ1-1, with 9 bases fitting TRBD1. The CDR3 runs to 13 residues. From germline, CDR1 is MDHEN and CDR2 SYDVKM. V shed 9 bases and J 7 bases; nucleotides not matched to a gene: 9.

The gene calls are TRBV6-1 and TRBJ1-2; weak D call: TRBD1 (5 bases). Germline V lookup: CDR1 MNHNS, CDR2 SASEGT. The CDR3 has 14 amino acids. Trimming took off 0 bases at V and 4 bases at J, with 9 bases between the two ends. Here the CDR3 reads CASSEAQDGYGYTF. The CDR3 coding sequence is TGTGCCAGCAGTGAAGCACAGGACGGCTATGGCTACACCTTC.

The J gene is TRBJ2-1, the V gene TRBV12-5; D is possibly TRBD2 (5 bases). This CDR3 comprises 15 residues. Germline lookup yields CDR1 LGHNT and CDR2 FRNRAP. Trimming took 5 bases from V and 7 from J, leaving 18 bases between them. The CDR3 spells CASGLGLADGNEQFF. In DNA, the CDR3 is TGTGCTAGTGGTCTCGGTCTAGCCGATGGGAATGAGCAGTTCTTC. Together with reference TRBV12-5 and TRBJ2-1, the CDR3 gives the full variable domain: DARVTQTPRHKVTEMGQEVTMRCQPILGHNTVFWYRQTMMQGLELLAYFRNRAPLDDSGMPKDRFSAEMPDATLATLKIQPSEPRDSAVYFCASGLGLADGNEQFFGPGTRLTVL.

The chain carries TRBV21-1 and TRBJ2-1; TRBD1 is the table's D call and was not checked against the DNA. TRBV21-1 is annotated as a pseudogene. The CDR3 runs 13 residues. The chain's CDR3 is CASSSFRGNEQFF. Here the CDR3 DNA reads TGTGCCAGCAGCTCCTTCAGGGGGAATGAGCAGTTCTTC.

This sequence joins TRBV5-1 and TRBJ1-2; 7 bases are shared with TRBD1. This CDR3 spans 13 amino acids. Unmatched junction bases numbered 5, after V lost 3 bases and J lost 6 bases. The germline gives CDR1 SGHRS, CDR2 YFSETQ. The CDR3: CASSWEGTDGYTF. In DNA, the CDR3 is TGCGCCAGCAGCTGGGAAGGGACAGATGGCTACACCTTC. Full variable domain (outside the CDR3, taken from reference TRBV5-1 and TRBJ1-2): KAGVTQTPRYLIKTRGQQVTLSCSPISGHRSVSWYQQTPGQGLQFLFEYFSETQRNKGNFPGRFSGRQFSNSRSEMNVSTLELGDSALYLCASSWEGTDGYTFGSGTRLTVV.

The chain couples TRBV13 to TRBJ2-1; TRBD2 is a possible D gene (6 bases). V was trimmed by 6 bases and J by 3 bases, leaving 9 bases between them. The CDR3 extends over 13 amino acids. Germline V CDR1 and CDR2: PRHDT, FYEKMQ (reference sequence). The DNA for the CDR3 is TGTGCCAGCAGGAGACTAGTCTACAATGAGCAGTTCTTC. Protein product: CASRRLVYNEQFF. The full variable domain, with the rest looked up from reference TRBV13 and TRBJ2-1, is AAGVIQSPRHLIKEKRETATLKCYPIPRHDTVYWYQQGPGQDPQFLISFYEKMQSDKGSIPDRFSAQQFSDYHSELNMSSLELGDSALYFCASRRLVYNEQFFGPGTRLTVL.